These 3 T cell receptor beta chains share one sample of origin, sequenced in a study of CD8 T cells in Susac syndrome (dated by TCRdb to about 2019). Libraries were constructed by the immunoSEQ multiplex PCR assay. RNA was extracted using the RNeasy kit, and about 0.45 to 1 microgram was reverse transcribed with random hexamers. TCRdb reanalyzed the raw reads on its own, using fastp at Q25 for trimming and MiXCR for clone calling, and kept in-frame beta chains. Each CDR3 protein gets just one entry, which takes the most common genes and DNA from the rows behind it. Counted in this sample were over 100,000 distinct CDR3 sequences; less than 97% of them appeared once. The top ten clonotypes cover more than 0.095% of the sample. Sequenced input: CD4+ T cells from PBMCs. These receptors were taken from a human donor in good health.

CDR3 sequence: CAAPGSGDIQYF. As DNA, the CDR3 is TGTGCCGCCCCAGGGTCCGGGGACATTCAGTACTTC. This chain connects TRBV30 to TRBJ2-4; D is tentatively TRBD1 or TRBD2 (5 bases each). CDR1 and CDR2 from the germline V gene are GTSNPN and SVGIG (reference sequence). The CDR3 is 12 amino acids. Deletions cut 8 bases from V and 8 bases from J, with 16 bases between. Full variable domain (remainder filled in from reference TRBV30 and TRBJ2-4): SQTIHQWPATLVQPVGSPLSLECTVEGTSNPNLYWYRQAAGRGLQLLFYSVGIGQISSEVPQNLSASRPQDRQFILSSKKLLLSDSGFYLCAAPGSGDIQYFGAGTRLSVL.

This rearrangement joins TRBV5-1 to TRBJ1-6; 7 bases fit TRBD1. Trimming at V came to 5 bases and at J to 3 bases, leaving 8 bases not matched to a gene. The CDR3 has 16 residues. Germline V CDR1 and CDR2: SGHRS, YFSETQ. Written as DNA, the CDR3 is TGCGCCAGCAGAAACCCCGGGACAGTCTATAATTCACCCCTCCACTTT. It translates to CASRNPGTVYNSPLHF.

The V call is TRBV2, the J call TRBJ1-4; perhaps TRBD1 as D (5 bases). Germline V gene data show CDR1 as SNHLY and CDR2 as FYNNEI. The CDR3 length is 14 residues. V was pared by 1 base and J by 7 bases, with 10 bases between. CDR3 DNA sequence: TGTGCCAGCAGTGAAGGTGGGGCGGGTGAAAAACTGTTTTTT. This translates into CASSEGGAGEKLFF.